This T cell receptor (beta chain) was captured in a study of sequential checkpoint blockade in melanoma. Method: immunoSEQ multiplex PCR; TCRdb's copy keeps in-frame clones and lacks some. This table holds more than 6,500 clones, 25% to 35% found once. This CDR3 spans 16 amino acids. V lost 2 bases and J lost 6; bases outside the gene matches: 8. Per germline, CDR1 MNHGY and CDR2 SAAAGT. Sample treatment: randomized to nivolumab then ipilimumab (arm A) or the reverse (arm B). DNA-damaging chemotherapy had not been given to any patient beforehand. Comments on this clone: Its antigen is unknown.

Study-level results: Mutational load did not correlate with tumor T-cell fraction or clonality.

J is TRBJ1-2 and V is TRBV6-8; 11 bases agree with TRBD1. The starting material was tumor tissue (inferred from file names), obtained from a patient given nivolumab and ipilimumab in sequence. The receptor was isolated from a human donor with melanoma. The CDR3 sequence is CASSYRPGTGGHGYTF. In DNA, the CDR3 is TGTGCCAGCAGTTACCGGCCCGGGACAGGGGGACATGGCTACACCTTC.